This T cell receptor (beta chain) emerged from a study of T cell responses to AZD1222 COVID-19 vaccine. Study-level findings and limits: Spike-specific TCR breadth and depth went up after people got two AZD1222 doses. Repertoire sampling was restricted to post-peak T cell response timepoints.

Germline CDR1 reads SQVTM; CDR2 reads ANQGSEA. The CDR3 is made up of 12 amino acids. V was shortened by 8 bases and J by 3 bases, with 13 bases between the two germline ends. Clones were sequenced by immunoSEQ multiplex PCR, and TCRdb holds only the in-frame ones, with some missing. The repertoire holds about 120,000 clones, roughly 90% seen once, with approximately 7.9% in the top ten. Note on this clone: The target antigen is unknown.

Second doses that came at about 4 or about 12 weeks were put together. The gene calls are TRBV29-1 and TRBJ1-1; D is unresolved. The sequence was obtained from an adult who received the AZD1222 COVID-19 vaccine. The specimen was peripheral blood, collected 28 days after the second AZD1222 dose. CDR3: CSSNTRDTEAFF. The DNA for the CDR3 is TGCAGCTCAAATACACGGGACACTGAAGCTTTCTTT.